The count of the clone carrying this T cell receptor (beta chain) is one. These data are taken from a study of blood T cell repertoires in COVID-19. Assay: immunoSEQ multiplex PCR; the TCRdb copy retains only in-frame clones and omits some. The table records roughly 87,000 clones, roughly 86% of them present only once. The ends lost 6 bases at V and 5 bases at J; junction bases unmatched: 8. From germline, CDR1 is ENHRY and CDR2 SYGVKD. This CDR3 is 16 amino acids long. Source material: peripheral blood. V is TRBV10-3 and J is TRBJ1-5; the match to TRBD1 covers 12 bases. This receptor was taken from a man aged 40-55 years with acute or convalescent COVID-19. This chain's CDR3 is CAIRGGQGAFYQPQHF. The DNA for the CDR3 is TGTGCCATCAGAGGGGGACAGGGGGCGTTTTATCAGCCCCAGCATTTT.